Sequencing of this T cell receptor (beta chain) was carried out in a study of blood T cell repertoires in COVID-19. Study overall: COVID-19 samples, acute and convalescent, were from the United States, Italy and Spain. Sources were T cells, B-cell-depleted T cells, or PBMCs; the material itself was cDNA or gDNA.

In the authors' methods: The authors estimated nucleated cell counts from reference gene primer amplification. TCRdb's table, derived via immunoSEQ multiplex PCR, lists solely in-frame clones and lacks some. That table furnishes V, J and clone size, whereas the DNA furnished D and trimming. The sample holds over 200,000 clones, roughly 84% seen once. V lost 5 bases to trimming and J lost 4 bases; unmatched junction nucleotides: 11. Germline CDR1 reads SGHTA; CDR2 reads FQGTGA. The CDR3 is 16 amino acids. The receptor was isolated from a man aged 40-49 years with active or convalescent COVID-19. Sequencing was done on a sample of peripheral blood. The chain links TRBV7-3 to TRBJ2-3, with 8 bases identical to TRBD2. In nucleotides, the CDR3 is TGTGCCAGCAGCCCCATGACTAGCGTCGCAGCAGATACGCAGTATTTT. Translation: CASSPMTSVAADTQYF.